This record concerns one T cell receptor beta chain sequence. The data derive from a study of blood T cell repertoires in COVID-19. Study-wide background: Collection of acute and convalescent COVID-19 samples took place in the United States, Italy and Spain. T cells, B-cell-depleted T cells, or PBMCs supplied cDNA or gDNA.

Per the authors' pipeline: Reference gene primer amplification gave nucleated cell count estimates. Only in-frame clones appear in the TCRdb table, and some are missing; sequencing was by immunoSEQ multiplex PCR. Clone size and the V and J calls come from that table; the DNA yielded D and trimming. Of about 43,000 clones in the sample, 82% were seen once. J was trimmed by 2 bases and V by 5 bases; bases with no gene match: 8. Germline values: CDR1 SGHTA, CDR2 FQGNSA. The CDR3 loop spans 15 amino acids. This TCR came from a woman aged 55-70 years with acute or convalescent COVID-19. The chain links TRBV7-2 to TRBJ2-7, with 8 bases lining up with TRBD2. Material for sequencing was peripheral blood. CDR3 residues: CASSPYSGAAYEQYF. For the CDR3, the DNA is TGTGCCAGCAGCCCATATAGCGGGGCTGCCTACGAGCAGTACTTC.